Below, 32 T cell receptor beta chains from the same sample are listed, as sequenced in a study of tissue T cells after allogeneic stem cell transplantation. TCRdb's table, derived via immunoSEQ multiplex PCR, lists solely in-frame clones and lacks some. The sample consists of roughly 4,200 clones, about two thirds of them appearing once. The sample was tissue from the esophagus, taken at autopsy. The receptors were sampled from a female donor older than 55 with lung cancer.

The chain links TRBV10-3 to TRBJ2-7; no definite D call. The CDR3 length is 9 residues. The V gene's germline CDR1 is ENHRY and CDR2 SYGVKD. With 7 bases removed from V and 7 bases from J, the gap between germline ends came to 5 bases. The CDR3 reads CAITREQYF. DNA for the CDR3: TGTGCCATCACGCGGGAGCAGTACTTC.

This clone was detected a few times. The chain links TRBV5-1 to TRBJ2-2; 13 nucleotides line up with TRBD2. The CDR3 is 17 residues long. V shed 3 bases and J 2 bases; nucleotides not matched to a gene: 4. In germline, CDR1 is SGHRS, CDR2 YFSETQ. This CDR3 is CASSWTSGSPNTGELFF. The CDR3 region has the DNA TGCGCCAGCAGCTGGACTAGCGGGAGCCCTAACACCGGGGAGCTGTTTTTT.

The CDR3 loop is CASSWTVGYTEAFF. The CDR3 DNA sequence: TGCGCCAGCAGCTGGACAGTGGGGTACACTGAAGCTTTCTTT. The genes are TRBV5-1 and TRBJ1-1; D possibly corresponds to TRBD1 (6 bases). The CDR3 sequence is 14 residues long. Germline lookup yields CDR1 SGHRS and CDR2 YFSETQ. V shed 3 bases and J shed 3 bases, with 12 bases lying between them. Drawing the rest from reference TRBV5-1 and TRBJ1-1, the complete variable domain is KAGVTQTPRYLIKTRGQQVTLSCSPISGHRSVSWYQQTPGQGLQFLFEYFSETQRNKGNFPGRFSGRQFSNSRSEMNVSTLELGDSALYLCASSWTVGYTEAFFGQGTRLTVV.

The chain uses TRBV4-3 and TRBJ1-2, with 7 positions matching TRBD1. The CDR3 extends over 14 amino acids. Germline CDR1 and CDR2: LGHNA and YSLEER. The V segment lost 1 base and the J segment 3 bases; nucleotides outside the gene matches: 2. The CDR3 nucleotides are TGCGCCAGCAGCCAAGTCGGGACAGACTATGGCTACACCTTC. This sequence encodes CASSQVGTDYGYTF.

The rearrangement links TRBV6-5 to TRBJ1-5, with a tentative D call TRBD1 (5 bases). This CDR3 spans 14 amino acids. Trimming cost V 10 bases and J 4 bases, with 17 bases left between them. The V gene's germline CDR1 is MNHEY and CDR2 SVGAGI. CDR3 nucleotides: TGTGCCACATCACGCGTGGGGGGGAATCAGCCCCAGCATTTT. As protein: CATSRVGGNQPQHF.

This clone was seen a handful of times. The chain uses TRBV11-2 and TRBJ1-2, with D perhaps matching TRBD1 (5 bases). There are 13 residues in the CDR3. Germline assignment: CDR1 SGHAT and CDR2 FQNNGV. The V and J ends lost 2 bases and 8 bases respectively, with 12 bases between them. The CDR3 spells CASSLRQIGGYTF. Here the CDR3 DNA reads TGTGCCAGCAGCTTAAGACAGATAGGCGGCTACACCTTC. The full variable domain, its missing parts supplied by reference TRBV11-2 and TRBJ1-2, is EAGVAQSPRYKIIEKRQSVAFWCNPISGHATLYWYQQILGQGPKLLIQFQNNGVVDDSQLPKDRFSAERLKGVDSTLKIQPAKLEDSAVYLCASSLRQIGGYTFGSGTRLTVV.

This chain joins TRBV5-1 and TRBJ1-3; D is uncertain. The V gene's germline CDR1 is SGHRS and CDR2 YFSETQ. The CDR3 has 14 residues. V was shortened by 5 bases and J by 0 bases, with 9 bases between the two germline ends. CDR3 loop: CASRKGISGNTIYF. The CDR3 DNA reads TGCGCCAGCAGGAAAGGGATCTCTGGAAACACCATATATTTT.

The V call is TRBV7-9, the J call TRBJ1-1, with 7 bases aligning to TRBD1. V shed 7 bases and J 3 bases; nucleotides not matched to a gene: 8. This CDR3 contains 14 residues. Germline lookup yields CDR1 SEHNR and CDR2 FQNEAQ (reference sequence). CDR3 DNA sequence: TGTGCCAGCATCCCGACAGGGCTTTACACTGAAGCTTTCTTT. Translating gives CASIPTGLYTEAFF.

This rearrangement joins TRBV7-9 to TRBJ2-2, with D possibly being TRBD2 (5 bases). The V gene lost 1 base and the J gene lost 5 bases, with 11 bases spanning the gap. CDR1 and CDR2 from the germline V gene are SEHNR and FQNEAQ (reference sequence). This CDR3 has 15 residues. DNA for the CDR3: TGTGCCAGCAGCTTAGTCCTTACGGGGACCGGGGAGCTGTTTTTT. Amino acid sequence: CASSLVLTGTGELFF.

This chain connects TRBV6-5 to TRBJ1-2, with 8 nucleotides matching TRBD1. The CDR3 spans 14 residues. The germline gives CDR1 MNHEY, CDR2 SVGAGI. V lost 7 bases to trimming and J lost 7 bases; unmatched junction nucleotides: 11. CDR3 sequence reads: CASTYGGRGPGYTF. CDR3 nucleotides: TGTGCCAGCACCTACGGGGGCAGGGGGCCTGGCTACACCTTC.

The chain is built from TRBV29-1 and TRBJ2-7; a weak D match, TRBD2 (5 bases). V lost 8 bases and J 6 bases, leaving 14 bases between the germline ends. This CDR3 region has 11 residues. Per germline, CDR1 SQVTM and CDR2 ANQGSEA. CDR3 in amino acids: CSTTRDGEQYF. The CDR3 DNA sequence: TGCAGCACAACACGGGATGGCGAGCAGTACTTC.

This chain uses TRBV14 with TRBJ2-5; D may be TRBD2 (5 bases). The CDR3 covers 13 residues. Germline V lookup: CDR1 SGHDN, CDR2 FVKESK. V lost 1 base to trimming and J lost 5 bases, with 8 bases between them. The CDR3 is CASSQGQRETQYF. The CDR3 coding sequence is TGTGCCAGCAGCCAAGGTCAGCGGGAGACCCAGTACTTC.

The chain combines TRBV4-3 with TRBJ1-2; weak D call: TRBD1 (5 bases). This CDR3 has 14 residues. In germline, CDR1 is LGHNA, CDR2 YSLEER. V was clipped by 4 bases and J by 6 bases, with 15 bases between them. The CDR3 nucleotides are TGCGCCAGCAGCCGGGGCGGGTATCGGAATGGCTACACCTTC. Encoded protein: CASSRGGYRNGYTF.

The CDR3 loop reads CSAEVQGARGQWEQFF. As DNA, the CDR3 is TGCAGCGCCGAGGTACAGGGGGCGCGAGGGCAATGGGAGCAGTTCTTC. The rearrangement uses TRBV29-1 and TRBJ2-1; 9 bases line up with TRBD1. The germline V gene encodes CDR1 SQVTM and CDR2 ANQGSEA. This CDR3 has 16 residues. Losses at the gene ends were 7 bases for V and 10 bases for J; bases not matched to a gene: 20.

This clone was seen a handful of times. The CDR3 region has the DNA TGTGCCAGCACCCCGCGCCTAGGGGAGACCCAGTACTTC. The encoded protein is CASTPRLGETQYF. The genes are TRBV18 and TRBJ2-5; D call uncertain. Germline CDR1 reads KGHSH; CDR2 reads LQKENI. The CDR3 extends over 13 amino acids. V lost 8 bases, J lost 5 bases, and 15 bases lay in between.

The genes are TRBV9 and TRBJ2-1, with 13 bases aligning to TRBD2. Germline V gives CDR1 SGDLS, CDR2 YYNGEE. The CDR3 is 17 residues long. Losses at the gene ends were 1 base for V and 7 bases for J; bases not matched to a gene: 8. The CDR3, as DNA: TGTGCCAGCAGCGTACGAGGACTAGCGGGAGTCGGGAATGAGCAGTTCTTC. Its protein product is CASSVRGLAGVGNEQFF.

A few counts support this clone. This chain links TRBV19 with TRBJ2-4; maybe TRBD1 (5 bases). V shed 0 bases and J shed 8 bases, with 14 bases lying between them. This CDR3 spans 15 amino acids. CDR1 LNHDA and CDR2 SQIVND come from the germline V gene (reference sequence). CDR3 region: CASSIDIGAWDIQYF. CDR3 sequence (DNA): TGTGCCAGTAGTATAGACATTGGGGCTTGGGACATTCAGTACTTC.

In its sample, this clone ranks as medium-sized. The chain links TRBV5-1 to TRBJ1-2; no firm D call. Looked up from germline, CDR1 is SGHRS and CDR2 is YFSETQ. There are 16 residues in the CDR3. V gave up 3 bases and J gave up 6 bases, with 21 bases separating them. The CDR3 sequence: CASSSYSDLSSNGYTF. Here the CDR3 DNA reads TGCGCCAGCAGCTCCTACAGCGATCTGTCATCGAATGGCTACACCTTC.

There are a few counts of this clone. The chain links TRBV27 to TRBJ2-1; TRBD2 aligns across 11 bases. The V and J ends lost 5 bases and 0 bases, in that order; junction bases with no gene match: 6. The CDR3 covers 17 residues. Looked up from germline, CDR1 is MNHEY and CDR2 is SMNVEV (reference sequence). The CDR3 is CASSLLGTSGSYNEQFF. The CDR3 region has the DNA TGTGCCAGCAGTCTCCTAGGGACTAGCGGCTCCTACAATGAGCAGTTCTTC.

The rearrangement joins TRBV7-2 to TRBJ1-6, with a tentative D call TRBD1 (6 bases). The germline V and J ends were trimmed by 2 bases and 4 bases, with 9 bases remaining between them. This CDR3 has 15 residues. In germline, CDR1 is SGHTA, CDR2 FQGNSA. The CDR3 loop reads CASSLLTGYNSPLHF. The CDR3 DNA sequence: TGTGCCAGCAGCTTATTGACAGGTTATAATTCACCCCTCCACTTT.

This clone is judged large. The chain has TRBV19 and TRBJ1-4; D unclear. Germline-derived CDR1 and CDR2 are LNHDA and SQIVND (reference sequence). V was pared by 3 bases and J by 6 bases, with 20 bases between. This CDR3 region has 17 residues. The CDR3 DNA follows: TGTGCCAGTAGTATCGGCACGACTTCTACGGTATATGAAAAACTGTTTTTT. This codes for CASSIGTTSTVYEKLFF.

The V gene is TRBV6-5, the J gene TRBJ1-2; D ambiguous. CDR3 length equals 14 residues. Looked up from germline, CDR1 is MNHEY and CDR2 is SVGAGI. V dropped 5 bases and J dropped 4 bases, with 14 bases sitting between them. CDR3 loop: CASSTTVNSYGYTF. CDR3 in DNA: TGTGCCAGCAGTACAACCGTTAATTCCTATGGCTACACCTTC.

The sample holds a few counts of this clone. The V call is TRBV29-1, the J call TRBJ2-2; 9 bases line up with TRBD2. The germline V gene encodes CDR1 SQVTM and CDR2 ANQGSEA. Trimming took 2 bases from V and 1 from J; bases not matched to a gene: 2. The length of the CDR3 is 15 residues. CDR3 in amino acids: CSVELAGWNTGELFF. DNA for the CDR3: TGCAGCGTTGAACTAGCGGGATGGAACACCGGGGAGCTGTTTTTT.

The V and J genes are TRBV5-4 and TRBJ2-7; D unclear. Germline V lookup: CDR1 SGHNT, CDR2 YYREEE (reference sequence). Trimming stripped 4 bases from V and 6 bases from J, with 8 bases between. This CDR3 has 11 residues. The CDR3 bases are TGTGCCAGCAGCGCGTACGGCGAGCAGTACTTC. Its protein is CASSAYGEQYF.

The chain is built from TRBV4-1 and TRBJ2-2; weak D call: TRBD1 (5 bases). Trimming cost V 4 bases and J 4 bases, with 19 bases left between them. Per the germline V gene, CDR1 is MGHRA and CDR2 is YSYEKL. The CDR3 is 17 amino acids. CDR3 coding DNA: TGCGCCAGCAGCCGCGACAGCAACCGCGACGGCACCGGGGAGCTGTTTTTT. This codes for CASSRDSNRDGTGELFF.

In nucleotides, the CDR3 is TGCAGCGTTGAGGCAGTAAACTATGGCTACACCTTC. This codes for CSVEAVNYGYTF. This chain uses TRBV29-1 with TRBJ1-2; D remains ambiguous. V lost 3 bases and J 2 bases, leaving 7 bases between the germline ends. Germline CDR1 is SQVTM and CDR2 is ANQGSEA. This CDR3 is 12 amino acids long.

This clone appeared a few times. The chain uses TRBV19 and TRBJ1-3; D unclear. The CDR3 spans 17 residues. V was shortened by 2 bases and J by 0 bases, with 14 bases between the two germline ends. Germline CDR1 and CDR2: LNHDA and SQIVND (reference sequence). In DNA form, the CDR3 reads TGTGCCAGTAGTATAATAGGGCGACGGACCTCTGGAAACACCATATATTTT. Amino acids: CASSIIGRRTSGNTIYF.

This clone was seen only once. The chain combines TRBV6-1 with TRBJ2-6, with TRBD1 matching over 7 bases. The CDR3 sequence is 14 residues long. Germline V gives CDR1 MNHNS, CDR2 SASEGT. V lost 2 bases, J lost 13 bases, and 8 bases stayed unmatched. The CDR3 DNA follows: TGTGCCAGCAGTGAAAGAGGGGGCGCATCGGTCCTGACTTTC. Its translation: CASSERGGASVLTF.

This chain links TRBV7-2 with TRBJ2-3, with TRBD2 as a possible D gene (6 bases). The CDR3 extends over 15 amino acids. The germline CDR1 and CDR2 sequences are SGHTA and FQGNSA. V was cut by 1 base and J by 1 base, with 9 bases left in between. The CDR3 is CASSLVASGTDTQYF. The CDR3 DNA reads as TGTGCCAGCAGCTTAGTAGCTAGCGGCACAGATACGCAGTATTTT.

This clone appeared once. The gene calls are TRBV6-1 and TRBJ2-7, with 9 nucleotides matching TRBD1. Trimming at V came to 0 bases and at J to 2 bases, leaving 2 bases not matched to a gene. Per germline, CDR1 MNHNS and CDR2 SASEGT. The CDR3 covers 15 residues. CDR3 amino acids: CASSEAGTGPYEQYF. The CDR3, as DNA: TGTGCCAGCAGTGAAGCCGGGACAGGGCCCTACGAGCAGTACTTC.

The J gene is TRBJ2-7, the V gene TRBV11-1; 9 nucleotides line up with TRBD2. The germline CDR1 and CDR2 sequences are SGHAT and FQDESV (reference sequence). CDR3 size: 16 residues. Unmatched junction bases numbered 8, after V lost 4 bases and J lost 1 base. In DNA, the CDR3 is TGTGCCAGCAGCTCCGCGGTGCGGGGGGGGTCCTACGAGCAGTACTTC. This sequence encodes CASSSAVRGGSYEQYF.

A note on this clone: The same CDR3 also results from other DNA sequences found in this sample. This rearrangement joins TRBV6-5 to TRBJ2-1; 9 bases fit TRBD2. J lost 5 bases, V lost 3 bases, and 5 bases had no gene match. The germline gives CDR1 MNHEY, CDR2 SVGAGI. The CDR3 totals 15 residues. CDR3 nucleotides: TGTGCCAGCAGTTATGGGCGGGGGGGCCACAATGAGCAGTTCTTC. Residues: CASSYGRGGHNEQFF.